This T cell receptor beta chain was documented in a study of pediatric ulcerative colitis. V shed 0 bases and J shed 5 bases, with 15 bases lying between them. This CDR3 contains 15 residues. In germline, CDR1 is SGHRS, CDR2 YFSETQ. Sequencing used immunoSEQ multiplex PCR; TCRdb keeps in-frame clones, though not all of them. The repertoire holds 44,000 or so clones, with about 79% as singletons. The rectum was sampled with one to two pinch biopsies at colonoscopy. What was sequenced was gut tissue. This chain uses TRBV5-1 with TRBJ2-7; D is perhaps TRBD1 (5 bases). The TCR was taken from a girl between 5 and 17 years old with moderate ulcerative colitis. For the CDR3, the DNA is TGCGCCAGCAGCTTGGGTTCAGGGTCAGTCCACGAGCAGTACTTC. Protein product: CASSLGSGSVHEQYF.